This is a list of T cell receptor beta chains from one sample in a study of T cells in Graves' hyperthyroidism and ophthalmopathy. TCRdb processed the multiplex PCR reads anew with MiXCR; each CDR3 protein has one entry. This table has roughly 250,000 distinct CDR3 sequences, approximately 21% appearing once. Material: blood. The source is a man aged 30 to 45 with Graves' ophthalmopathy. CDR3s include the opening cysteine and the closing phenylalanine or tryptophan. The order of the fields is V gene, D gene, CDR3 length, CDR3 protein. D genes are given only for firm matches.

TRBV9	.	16	CASSLRPGSNTGELFF
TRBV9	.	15	CASSSGTTSTDTQYF
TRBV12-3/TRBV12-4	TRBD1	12	CASSLQGFSSNF
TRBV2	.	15	CASSEGQGMNTEAFF
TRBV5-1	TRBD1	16	CASSLARGPNTGELFF
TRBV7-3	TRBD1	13	CASSWDRTGGYTF
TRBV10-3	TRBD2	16	CAISQLAGATYNEQFF
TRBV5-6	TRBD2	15	CASSSPGTRRLEQYF
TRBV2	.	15	CASSILARVGNEQFF
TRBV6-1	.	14	CASSRTRTGNTIYF
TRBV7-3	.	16	CASSSRTAVTYNEQFF
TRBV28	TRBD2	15	CASTTSGGGKGTQYF
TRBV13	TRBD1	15	CASSFPGQGRYEQYF
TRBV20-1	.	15	CSARDLRASNYGYTF
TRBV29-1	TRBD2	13	CSVEREGPETQYF
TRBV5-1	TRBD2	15	CASSQWTSGQDEQYF
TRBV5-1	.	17	CASSLAVGGTGAYEQYF
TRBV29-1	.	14	CSVGGRSASGIQYF
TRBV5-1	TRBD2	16	CASSLEGTSGRMEQYF
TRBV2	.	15	CASNRDGLMNTEAFF
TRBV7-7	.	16	CASSLYSGGGTGELFF
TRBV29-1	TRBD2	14	CSVGEGLAAYEQYF
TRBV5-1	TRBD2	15	CASSPYAGGTDTQYF
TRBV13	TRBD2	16	CASSPGTSAQGDTQYF
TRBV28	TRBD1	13	CASSQTGFNEQYF
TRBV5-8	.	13	CASTPRRDYGYTF
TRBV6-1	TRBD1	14	CASRRLDRDKTQYF
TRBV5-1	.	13	CASSLLGAGELFF
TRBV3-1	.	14	CASSQVTYSYEQYF
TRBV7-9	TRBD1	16	CASSSMDRGRNNEQFF
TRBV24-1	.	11	CATGLRDTQYF
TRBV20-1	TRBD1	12	CSARQGAYGYTF
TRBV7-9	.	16	CASSSTLDYPGTEAFF
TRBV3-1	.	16	CASSQDSRLMIHQQYF
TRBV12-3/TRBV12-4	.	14	CASSSPRGNTEAFF
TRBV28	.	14	CASSFPASTDTQYF
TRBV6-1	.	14	CASRKQGRMGGYTF
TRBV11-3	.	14	CASSFGYLSYEQYF
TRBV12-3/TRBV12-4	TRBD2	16	CASSLSGTSITGELFF
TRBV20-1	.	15	CSARALGGVNTEAFF
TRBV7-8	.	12	CASGKGQYEQYF
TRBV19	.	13	CASREFSGNTIYF
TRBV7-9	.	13	CASSLEGSVGYTF